What follows are 5 T cell receptor beta chains derived from one specimen sequenced in a study of blood T cells in healthy people across ages. A J-beta primer mix and a sample-barcoded 5' primer were used in a second PCR of about 7 to 12 cycles. TCRdb reprocessed the 5' RACE reads with MiXCR, giving one entry per CDR3 protein. Of about 760,000 distinct CDR3 sequences in the sample, approximately 25% were seen once. The same data also went into a second study, on T cells of mothers and their children.

The source material was blood. Source of these receptors: a boy between 5 and 17 years old in good health.

This clonotype was seen only a few times. The chain uses TRBV3-1 and TRBJ1-4; no clear D gene. This CDR3 has 12 residues. Germline CDR1 and CDR2: LGHDT and YNNKEL (reference sequence). Deletions cut 4 bases from V and 8 bases from J, with 8 bases between. The CDR3 reads CASSRLGEKLFF. CDR3 nucleotide sequence: TGTGCCAGCAGCCGTCTGGGGGAAAAACTGTTTTTT.

This clonotype was seen a handful of times. The CDR3 loop reads CASSQTRDRGIRETQYF. CDR3 DNA sequence: TGCGCCAGCAGCCAAACAAGGGACAGGGGGATTAGAGAGACCCAGTACTTC. The chain employs TRBV4-1 and TRBJ2-5, with 11 nucleotides matching TRBD1. Germline trimming cut 2 bases from V and 4 bases from J; bases unmatched to any gene: 9. CDR3 length: 17 amino acids. The germline CDR1 and CDR2 sequences are MGHRA and YSYEKL.

The rearrangement uses TRBV5-1 and TRBJ2-1, with TRBD2 matching over 7 bases. The CDR3 totals 16 residues. Germline-derived CDR1 and CDR2 are SGHRS and YFSETQ. V was pared by 1 base and J by 1 base, with 5 bases of the junction left unmatched. CDR3 nucleotides: TGCGCCAGCAGCTTGTTGGCGGGAGCATCCTACAATGAGCAGTTCTTC. It specifies CASSLLAGASYNEQFF.

CDR3 amino acids: CASSLVREEVSFF. CDR3 nucleotide sequence: TGTGCCAGCAGCTTAGTAAGGGAGGAAGTGTCTTTCTTT. The rearrangement uses TRBV7-2 and TRBJ1-1, with no clear D. Germline CDR1 SGHTA, CDR2 FQGNSA. V lost 1 base to trimming and J lost 12 bases, with 15 bases between them. The CDR3 sequence is 13 residues long.

This rearrangement joins TRBV20-1 to TRBJ1-2, with no clear D. V dropped 3 bases and J dropped 4 bases, with 9 bases sitting between them. Germline loops: CDR1 DFQATT, CDR2 SNEGSKA (reference sequence). The CDR3 contains 12 residues. DNA of the CDR3: TGCAGTGCTAGGGCTCCGCTCTATGGCTACACCTTC. Translating it yields CSARAPLYGYTF.